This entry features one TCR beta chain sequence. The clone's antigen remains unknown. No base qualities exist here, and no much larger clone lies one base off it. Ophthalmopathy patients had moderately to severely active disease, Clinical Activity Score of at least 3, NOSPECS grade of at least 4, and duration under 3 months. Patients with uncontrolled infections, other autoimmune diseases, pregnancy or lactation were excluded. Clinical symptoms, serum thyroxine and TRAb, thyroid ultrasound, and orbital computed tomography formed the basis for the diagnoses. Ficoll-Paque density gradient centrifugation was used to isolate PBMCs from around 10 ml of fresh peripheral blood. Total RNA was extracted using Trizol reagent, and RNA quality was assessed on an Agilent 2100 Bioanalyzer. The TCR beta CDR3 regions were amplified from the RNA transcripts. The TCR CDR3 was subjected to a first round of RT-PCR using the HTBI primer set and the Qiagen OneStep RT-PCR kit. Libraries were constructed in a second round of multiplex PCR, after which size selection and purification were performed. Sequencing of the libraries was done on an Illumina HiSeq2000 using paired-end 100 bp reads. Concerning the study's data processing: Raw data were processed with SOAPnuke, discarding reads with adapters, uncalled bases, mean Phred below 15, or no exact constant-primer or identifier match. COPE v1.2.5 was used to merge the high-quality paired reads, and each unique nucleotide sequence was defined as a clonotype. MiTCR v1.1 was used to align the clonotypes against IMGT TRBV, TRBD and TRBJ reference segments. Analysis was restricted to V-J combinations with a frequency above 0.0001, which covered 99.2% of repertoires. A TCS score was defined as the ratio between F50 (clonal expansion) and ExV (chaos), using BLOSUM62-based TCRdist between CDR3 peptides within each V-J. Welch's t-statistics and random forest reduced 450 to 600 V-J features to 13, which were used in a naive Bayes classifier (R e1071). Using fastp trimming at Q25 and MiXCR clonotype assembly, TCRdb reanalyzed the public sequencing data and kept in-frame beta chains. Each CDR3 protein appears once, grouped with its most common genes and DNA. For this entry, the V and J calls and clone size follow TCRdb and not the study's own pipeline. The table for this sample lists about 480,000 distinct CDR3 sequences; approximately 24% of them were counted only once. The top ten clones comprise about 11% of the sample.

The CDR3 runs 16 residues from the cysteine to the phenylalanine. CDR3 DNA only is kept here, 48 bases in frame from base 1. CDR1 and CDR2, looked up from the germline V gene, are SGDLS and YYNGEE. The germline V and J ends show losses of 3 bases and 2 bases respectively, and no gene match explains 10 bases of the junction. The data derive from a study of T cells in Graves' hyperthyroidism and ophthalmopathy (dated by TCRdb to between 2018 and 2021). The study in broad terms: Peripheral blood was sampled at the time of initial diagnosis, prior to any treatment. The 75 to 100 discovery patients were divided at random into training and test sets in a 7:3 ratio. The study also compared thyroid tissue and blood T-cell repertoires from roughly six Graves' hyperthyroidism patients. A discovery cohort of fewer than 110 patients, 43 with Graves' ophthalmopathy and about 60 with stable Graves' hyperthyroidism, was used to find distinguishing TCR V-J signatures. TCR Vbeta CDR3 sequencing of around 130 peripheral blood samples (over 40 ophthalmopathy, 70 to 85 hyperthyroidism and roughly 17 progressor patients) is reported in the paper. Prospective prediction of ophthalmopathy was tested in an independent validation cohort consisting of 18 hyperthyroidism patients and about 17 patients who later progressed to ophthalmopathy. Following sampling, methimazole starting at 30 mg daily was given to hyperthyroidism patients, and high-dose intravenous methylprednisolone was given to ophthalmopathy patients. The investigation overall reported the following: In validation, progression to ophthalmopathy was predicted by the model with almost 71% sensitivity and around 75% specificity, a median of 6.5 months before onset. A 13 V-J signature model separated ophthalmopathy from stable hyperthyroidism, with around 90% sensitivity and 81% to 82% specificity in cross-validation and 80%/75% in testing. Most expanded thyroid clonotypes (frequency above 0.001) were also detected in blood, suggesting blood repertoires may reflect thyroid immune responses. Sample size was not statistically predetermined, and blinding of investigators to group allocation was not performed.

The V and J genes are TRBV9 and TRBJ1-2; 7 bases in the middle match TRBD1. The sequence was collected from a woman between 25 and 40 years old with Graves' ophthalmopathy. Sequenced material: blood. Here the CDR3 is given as CASSAWDSTSNYGYTF. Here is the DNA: TGTGCCAGCAGCGCCTGGGACAGTACTTCCAACTATGGCTACACCTTC.